These 25 T cell receptor beta chains came from one sample sequenced in a study of T cell responses to AZD1222 COVID-19 vaccine (dated by TCRdb to about 2021). Interpreted using the paper, the time point label stands for: baseline before first vaccination. Library generation was performed with the immunoSEQ multiplex PCR assay. As stored in TCRdb, this immuneACCESS dataset retains in-frame rearrangements with V and J assigned. A fraction of the clones does not appear; measured against another copy, unresolved V genes explain less than half of the discrepancy, and the remainder lacks a known reason. The table for this sample lists 90,000 to 110,000 clones; about 91% of them were counted only once. Of the sample, around 7.5% falls within the top ten clones. Specimen: peripheral blood, collected on day 0 of AZD1222 vaccination. The receptors were gathered from an adult in good health.

The V gene is TRBV6-1, the J gene TRBJ2-1; D is unclear. V lost 3 bases to trimming and J lost 8 bases, with 14 bases between them. Germline V gene data show CDR1 as MNHNS and CDR2 as SASEGT. This CDR3 contains 14 residues. As DNA, the CDR3 is TGTGCCAGCAGTGACCTGGCCAGTTGGGATGAGCAGTTCTTC. It specifies CASSDLASWDEQFF.

The chain uses TRBV10-3 and TRBJ1-6, with 8 positions matching TRBD1. With V trimmed by 6 bases and J by 7 bases, 2 bases remained unmatched. The germline V gene encodes CDR1 ENHRY and CDR2 SYGVKD. The CDR3 totals 13 residues. The CDR3 DNA is TGTGCCATCAGAACAGGGGGGAATTCACCCCTCCACTTT. It translates to CAIRTGGNSPLHF.

This chain's CDR3 is CASSTSGVGDPYEQYF. The CDR3 nucleotides are TGTGCCAGCAGTACCTCAGGGGTCGGGGATCCCTACGAGCAGTACTTC. V is TRBV6-7 and J is TRBJ2-7; tentatively, D is TRBD1 (6 bases). TRBV6-7 belongs to the ORF category, with a function that is uncertain. V lost 5 bases to trimming and J lost 2 bases, with 19 bases between them. The length of the CDR3 is 16 residues.

The chain links TRBV7-8 to TRBJ1-3; 9 bases are shared with TRBD1. Unmatched junction bases numbered 10, after V lost 5 bases and J lost 2 bases. Germline V gives CDR1 SGHVS, CDR2 FQNEAQ. The CDR3 extends over 17 amino acids. The CDR3 loop is CASSQVGQGVAGNTIYF. The CDR3 DNA reads as TGTGCCAGCAGCCAAGTGGGACAGGGAGTCGCTGGAAACACCATATATTTT.

In DNA, the CDR3 is TGTGCCAGCAGCGTAGGGCCGGAAGACTATGGCTACACCTTC. Encoded protein: CASSVGPEDYGYTF. The rearrangement uses TRBV9 and TRBJ1-2; D is unresolved. Trimming took off 0 bases at V and 3 bases at J, with 9 bases between the two ends. CDR3 length: 14 amino acids. The germline CDR1 and CDR2 sequences are SGDLS and YYNGEE.

This clone was observed once. This chain links TRBV30 with TRBJ2-1, with 10 bases identical to TRBD1. Trimming took 0 bases from V and 7 from J; bases not matched to a gene: 6. CDR1 GTSNPN and CDR2 SVGIG come from the germline V gene (reference sequence). The CDR3 runs to 15 residues. In DNA form, the CDR3 reads TGTGCCTGGAGTGTGGGACAGGGGAGATGGAATGAGCAGTTCTTC. Its protein is CAWSVGQGRWNEQFF.

V is TRBV4-1 and J is TRBJ2-7, with D uncertain. The CDR3 runs 15 residues. V was trimmed by 1 base and J by 4 bases, leaving 14 bases between them. Germline V gives CDR1 MGHRA, CDR2 YSYEKL. The CDR3: CASSQGTSSDYEQYF. CDR3 nucleotides: TGCGCCAGCAGCCAAGGGACCAGCTCGGATTACGAGCAGTACTTC.

The CDR3 here is CASSLSDTEAFF. The CDR3 nucleotides read TGTGCCAGCAGTTTATCGGACACTGAAGCTTTCTTT. The genes are TRBV12-3 or TRBV12-4 and TRBJ1-1; no firm D call. V dropped 2 bases and J dropped 3 bases, with 4 bases sitting between them. This CDR3 contains 12 residues.

The rearrangement joins TRBV11-3 to TRBJ2-1, with D tentatively TRBD2 (6 bases). This CDR3 has 15 residues. Germline CDR1 and CDR2: SGHNT and YENEEA. V was clipped by 4 bases and J by 6 bases, with 16 bases between them. The CDR3 DNA reads TGTGCCAGCAGCTCAGACGGTAGCGGAGTCAATGAGCAGTTCTTC. Protein sequence: CASSSDGSGVNEQFF.

The V call is TRBV3-1 (or the pseudogene TRBV3-2), the J call TRBJ2-3; D is possibly TRBD1 (5 bases). Trimming shortened V by 4 bases and J by 4 bases, and 9 bases separated the two germline ends. Looked up from germline, CDR1 is LGHDT and CDR2 is YNNKEL (reference sequence). The CDR3 runs 13 residues. CDR3 sequence (DNA): TGTGCCAGCAGCCTGCAGGGCGCAGATACGCAGTATTTT. It specifies CASSLQGADTQYF.

V is TRBV5-1 and J is TRBJ1-2; 7 bases fit TRBD1. CDR3 length equals 16 residues. Germline V CDR1 and CDR2: SGHRS, YFSETQ. V lost 1 base and J lost 0; bases outside the gene matches: 6. This chain's CDR3 is CASSLFPGQTNYGYTF. DNA of the CDR3: TGCGCCAGCAGCTTGTTCCCGGGACAGACTAACTATGGCTACACCTTC.

The V gene is TRBV19, the J gene TRBJ1-1; possibly TRBD1 for D (6 bases). V was trimmed by 7 bases and J by 1 base, leaving 13 bases between them. Germline assignment: CDR1 LNHDA and CDR2 SQIVND (reference sequence). The CDR3 totals 14 residues. The CDR3 loop reads CASTQGGANTEAFF. CDR3 DNA sequence: TGTGCCAGTACCCAAGGGGGGGCGAACACTGAAGCTTTCTTT.

V usage is TRBV7-9 and J usage is TRBJ1-2; 10 bases are a match to TRBD1. CDR1 SEHNR and CDR2 FQNEAQ come from the germline V gene (reference sequence). After removal of 5 bases from V and 4 bases from J, the junction contained 7 bases not matched to a gene. The CDR3 sequence is 15 residues long. CDR3 bases: TGTGCCAGCAGCAACGGACAGGGGGTGAGCTATGGCTACACCTTC. Protein sequence: CASSNGQGVSYGYTF.

This clone was observed a handful of times. The gene calls are TRBV30 and TRBJ2-2; 12 bases map to TRBD2. Germline CDR1 is GTSNPN and CDR2 is SVGIG (reference sequence). V shed 4 bases and J 0 bases; nucleotides not matched to a gene: 3. This CDR3 spans 16 amino acids. The CDR3 bases are TGTGCCTGGACGGGACTAGCGGGTGCGAACACCGGGGAGCTGTTTTTT. Its translation: CAWTGLAGANTGELFF.

This clone occurred a few times. The chain joins TRBV11-2 to TRBJ2-7; tentatively, D is TRBD1 or TRBD2 (6 bases each). The germline gives CDR1 SGHAT, CDR2 FQNNGV. V lost 3 bases, J lost 0 bases, and 9 bases lay in between. The CDR3 contains 14 residues. CDR3 coding DNA: TGTGCCAGCAGCTTGGAGGGACACTCCTACGAGCAGTACTTC. Its protein product is CASSLEGHSYEQYF.

This chain joins TRBV11-2 and TRBJ2-4; D is unresolved. CDR1 is SGHAT and CDR2 is FQNNGV in the germline V gene. V was pared by 2 bases and J by 1 base, with 15 bases between. There are 17 residues in the CDR3. CDR3 in amino acids: CASSLPAPGRAKNIQYF. For the CDR3, the DNA is TGTGCCAGCAGCTTACCGGCACCCGGTCGTGCCAAAAACATTCAGTACTTC.

The chain has TRBV16 and TRBJ2-2; unclear D gene. V dropped 3 bases and J dropped 3 bases, with 11 bases sitting between them. This CDR3 region has 15 residues. Germline lookup yields CDR1 KGHSY and CDR2 FQNENV. CDR3 sequence: CASSHDDPYTGELFF. Here the CDR3 DNA reads TGTGCCAGCAGCCATGATGACCCATACACCGGGGAGCTGTTTTTT.

CDR3 sequence (DNA): TGTGCCTGGGGCCGGGCTATGAACACTGAAGCTTTCTTT. This codes for CAWGRAMNTEAFF. The V call is TRBV30, the J call TRBJ1-1; no clear D. The CDR3 runs 13 residues. V was shortened by 5 bases and J by 0 bases, with 10 bases between the two germline ends. The V gene's germline CDR1 is GTSNPN and CDR2 SVGIG (reference sequence).

The CDR3 is CASSWTGGLYRSSYEQYF. CDR3 DNA sequence: TGCGCCAGCAGCTGGACGGGAGGCCTATATAGGAGCTCCTACGAGCAGTACTTC. The V and J genes are TRBV5-1 and TRBJ2-7, with 7 nucleotides matching TRBD2. The germline CDR1 and CDR2 sequences are SGHRS and YFSETQ. This CDR3 region has 18 residues. The J segment lost 0 bases and the V segment lost 3 bases, leaving 15 bases of the junction unmatched.

The chain is built from TRBV29-1 and TRBJ1-5; D ambiguous. Trimming shortened V by 4 bases and J by 4 bases, and 8 bases separated the two germline ends. The CDR3 is 12 amino acids. Germline CDR1 reads SQVTM; CDR2 reads ANQGSEA. The CDR3 DNA reads TGCAGCGTTGCGGCGGGTAATCAGCCCCAGCATTTT. It is translated as CSVAAGNQPQHF.

The J gene is TRBJ1-2, the V gene TRBV29-1; D is ambiguous. The CDR3 has 13 amino acids. The germline V gene encodes CDR1 SQVTM and CDR2 ANQGSEA. V shed 4 bases and J shed 4 bases, with 13 bases lying between them. The CDR3 region is CSVGHPGGYGYTF. In DNA, the CDR3 is TGCAGCGTTGGACATCCGGGCGGCTATGGCTACACCTTC.

The rearrangement uses TRBV12-5 and TRBJ2-1; unclear D gene. This CDR3 has 14 residues. CDR1 is LGHNT and CDR2 is FRNRAP in the germline V gene. V was pared by 2 bases and J by 0 bases, with 5 bases between. CDR3 in amino acids: CASGLPSSYNEQFF. CDR3 nucleotides: TGTGCTAGTGGTTTGCCTAGCTCCTACAATGAGCAGTTCTTC.

The V gene is TRBV6-2 or TRBV6-3, the J gene TRBJ2-7, with D possibly TRBD2 on 6 matching bases. V lost 2 bases and J lost 1, with 9 bases in between. This CDR3 comprises 14 residues. Germline V gives CDR1 MNHEY, CDR2 SVGEGT. The CDR3 here is CASSYLRESYEQYF. The CDR3 coding sequence is TGTGCCAGCAGTTACCTCCGGGAGTCCTACGAGCAGTACTTC.

This sequence joins TRBV5-1 and TRBJ1-1; 7 bases line up with TRBD1. The CDR3 is made up of 14 amino acids. Trimming removed 3 bases from V and 2 bases from J; junction bases left unmatched: 4. Germline V gene sequence: CDR1 SGHRS, CDR2 YFSETQ. Here the CDR3 DNA reads TGCGCCAGCAGCTCCGGGACAGATAACACTGAAGCTTTCTTT. It yields the protein CASSSGTDNTEAFF. Variable domain in full (rest from reference TRBV5-1 and TRBJ1-1): KAGVTQTPRYLIKTRGQQVTLSCSPISGHRSVSWYQQTPGQGLQFLFEYFSETQRNKGNFPGRFSGRQFSNSRSEMNVSTLELGDSALYLCASSSGTDNTEAFFGQGTRLTVV.

V and J are TRBV6-5 and TRBJ1-2; D is unclear. In germline, CDR1 is MNHEY, CDR2 SVGAGI. This CDR3 contains 15 residues. V was trimmed by 2 bases and J by 7 bases, leaving 17 bases between them. The CDR3 here is CASSYGARRHSGYTF. CDR3 nucleotides: TGTGCCAGCAGTTACGGCGCCAGGCGGCATAGTGGCTACACCTTC.